The 23 T cell receptor beta chains reported below all come from one sample, sequenced in a study of T cells after yellow fever vaccination. TCRdb reprocessed the 5' RACE reads with MiXCR, giving one entry per CDR3 protein. The sample consists of about 320,000 distinct CDR3 sequences, around 4.5% of them appearing once. The material was PBMCs, obtained 15 days after the yellow fever booster vaccination. The receptors were gathered from a man aged 18 to 30 who received the YFV17D yellow fever vaccine.

This clonotype has ten or more counts. The J gene is TRBJ1-5, the V gene TRBV12-3 or TRBV12-4; 8 bases map to TRBD1. The length of the CDR3 is 15 residues. The junction had 2 bases not matched to a gene; V was cut back by 3 bases and J by 1 base. Written as DNA, the CDR3 is TGTGCCAGCAGTTTTCAGGGGGCCAGCAATCAGCCCCAGCATTTT. Amino acid sequence: CASSFQGASNQPQHF.

This clonotype was observed a few times. The chain couples TRBV7-2 to TRBJ2-1, with 15 positions matching TRBD2. V gave up 4 bases and J gave up 8 bases; unmatched junction bases: 6. CDR3 length: 16 residues. Germline V gives CDR1 SGHTA, CDR2 FQGNSA. CDR3 loop: CASSSGLAGGVDEQFF. The CDR3 DNA sequence: TGTGCCAGCAGCTCTGGACTAGCGGGGGGGGTTGATGAGCAGTTCTTC.

This chain links TRBV6-5 with TRBJ1-6; D not resolved. CDR3 length: 18 residues. The V end was cut by 2 bases, the J end by 0 bases, with 14 bases between. Germline V gene sequence: CDR1 MNHEY, CDR2 SVGAGI. The CDR3 DNA sequence: TGTGCCAGCAGTTACCGGCGGCTCGCAAACTCCTATAATTCACCCCTCCACTTT. This encodes CASSYRRLANSYNSPLHF.

This clonotype has just a few counts. The chain joins TRBV11-2 to TRBJ1-2; tentative D call: TRBD1 (5 bases). V was pared by 1 base and J by 3 bases, with 12 bases between. The germline V gene has CDR1 SGHAT and CDR2 FQNNGV. This CDR3 has 15 amino acids. Here the CDR3 DNA reads TGTGCCAGCAGCTTAGTGGGCTCGGGGGACTATGGCTACACCTTC. Its translation: CASSLVGSGDYGYTF. Supplemented by reference TRBV11-2 and TRBJ1-2, the full variable domain reads EAGVAQSPRYKIIEKRQSVAFWCNPISGHATLYWYQQILGQGPKLLIQFQNNGVVDDSQLPKDRFSAERLKGVDSTLKIQPAKLEDSAVYLCASSLVGSGDYGYTFGSGTRLTVV.

This clonotype has at least ten counts. The chain carries TRBV4-2 and TRBJ2-1; D is possibly TRBD1 or TRBD2 (5 bases each). The CDR3 runs 15 residues. CDR1 and CDR2 from the germline V gene are LGHNA and YNFKEQ. V gave up 5 bases and J gave up 6 bases, with 17 bases separating them. The CDR3 DNA reads as TGTGCCAGCAGCACACGGGACCCCCCCACCAATGAGCAGTTCTTC. Its protein product is CASSTRDPPTNEQFF.

The chain carries TRBV7-2 and TRBJ2-3; the D gene is possibly TRBD1 (6 bases). Germline lookup yields CDR1 SGHTA and CDR2 FQGNSA. The germline V and J ends were trimmed by 5 bases and 6 bases, with 12 bases remaining between them. The CDR3 contains 13 residues. The CDR3 sequence is CASSQNTGDTQYF. For the CDR3, the DNA is TGTGCCAGCAGCCAGAACACAGGGGATACGCAGTATTTT.

A few counts support this clonotype. The germline gene is not matched at one end of the junction; a read error may be the cause. J is TRBJ2-7 and V is TRBV11-2, with TRBD1 matching over 7 bases. Germline CDR1 and CDR2: SGHAT and FQNNGV. The length of the CDR3 is 12 residues. In DNA, the CDR3 is TGTGCCAGCAGCGTAGACAGGGACGAGCAGTACTTC. This encodes CASSVDRDEQYF.

There are many counts of this clonotype. The chain joins TRBV27 to TRBJ2-3; TRBD2 aligns across 11 bases. The germline V gene has CDR1 MNHEY and CDR2 SMNVEV (reference sequence). CDR3 length equals 16 residues. The junction had 11 bases not matched to a gene; V was cut back by 6 bases and J by 6 bases. CDR3 nucleotides: TGTGCCAGCAGCATCAGACTAGCGGGGACAATTGATACGCAGTATTTT. Translating it yields CASSIRLAGTIDTQYF.

J is TRBJ2-3 and V is TRBV24-1; TRBD1 matches 10 bases. V was clipped by 7 bases and J by 2 bases; unmatched bases: 11. The CDR3 consists of 17 residues. Germline CDR1 is KGHDR and CDR2 is SFDVKD. CDR3 in DNA: TGTGCCACCAGCTCATACCCGGGACAGGGGTACACAGATACGCAGTATTTT. This translates into CATSSYPGQGYTDTQYF.

The V and J genes are TRBV7-2 and TRBJ2-7; D gene ambiguous. The CDR3 totals 14 residues. Germline V gene lookup returns CDR1 SGHTA and CDR2 FQGNSA. Trimming removed 1 base at V and 1 base at J, with 8 bases between. This CDR3 is CASSLGQESYEQYV. CDR3 DNA: TGTGCCAGCAGCTTAGGGCAGGAGTCCTACGAGCAGTACGTC.

This clonotype was observed many times. The rearrangement uses TRBV7-9 and TRBJ2-7; 7 bases line up with TRBD1. There are 13 residues in the CDR3. Germline trimming cut 5 bases from V and 4 bases from J; bases unmatched to any gene: 5. Looked up from germline, CDR1 is SEHNR and CDR2 is FQNEAQ (reference sequence). The CDR3 sequence is CASSPPTGYEQYF. Written as DNA, the CDR3 is TGTGCCAGCAGCCCACCGACAGGGTACGAGCAGTACTTC.

This clonotype was observed many times. This sequence joins TRBV7-2 and TRBJ1-4; D unclear. Germline CDR1 reads SGHTA; CDR2 reads FQGNSA. This CDR3 region has 15 residues. V lost 1 base to trimming and J lost 4 bases, with 10 bases between them. The CDR3 DNA follows: TGTGCCAGCAGCTTAGTATTGGGGATTAATGAAAAACTGTTTTTT. Its protein product is CASSLVLGINEKLFF.

This clonotype was observed at least ten times. This chain connects TRBV6-2 or TRBV6-3 to TRBJ2-1, with D perhaps assigned TRBD1 or TRBD2 (5 bases each). Trimming cost V 7 bases and J 0 bases, with 10 bases left between them. Per the germline V gene, CDR1 is MNHEY and CDR2 is SVGEGT. This CDR3 contains 14 residues. Here the CDR3 reads CASISGSSYNEQFF. The CDR3 DNA reads TGTGCCAGCATATCAGGGAGCTCCTACAATGAGCAGTTCTTC.

This clonotype was seen more than once but under ten times. The chain combines TRBV5-1 with TRBJ2-1; 7 bases are shared with TRBD2. Germline CDR1 and CDR2: SGHRS and YFSETQ. V trimming: 0 bases; J trimming: 4 bases; junction bases outside the gene matches: 7. There are 16 residues in the CDR3. In DNA, the CDR3 is TGCGCCAGCAGCTTGGGCTCTAGCGGTCGATACAATGAGCAGTTCTTC. As protein: CASSLGSSGRYNEQFF. Full variable domain (outside the CDR3, taken from reference TRBV5-1 and TRBJ2-1): KAGVTQTPRYLIKTRGQQVTLSCSPISGHRSVSWYQQTPGQGLQFLFEYFSETQRNKGNFPGRFSGRQFSNSRSEMNVSTLELGDSALYLCASSLGSSGRYNEQFFGPGTRLTVL.

This clonotype has a count of ten or more. J is TRBJ2-7 and V is TRBV6-5, with TRBD1 matching over 7 bases. CDR1 and CDR2 (germline): MNHEY, SVGAGI. This CDR3 contains 14 residues. The V and J ends lost 6 bases and 3 bases, in that order; junction bases with no gene match: 8. The CDR3 loop reads CASSRQGEGYEQYF. The DNA for the CDR3 is TGTGCCAGCAGCCGACAGGGTGAAGGCTACGAGCAGTACTTC.

This clonotype showed up just once. This may arise from a read error, as a much more abundant clone is one base away. The chain couples TRBV7-2 to TRBJ1-5; D is uncertain. This CDR3 spans 13 amino acids. V was clipped by 3 bases and J by 5 bases, with 8 bases between them. Germline V gene lookup returns CDR1 SGHTA and CDR2 FQGNSA. The CDR3 protein is CASSFGRYQPQHF. CDR3 DNA: TGTGCCAGCAGCTTCGGGCGCTATCAGCCCCAGCATTTT.

A few counts support this clonotype. DNA of the CDR3: TGTGCCAGCAGCTTAGCGATCTGGGTCAAGGGTGAGCAGTTCTTC. Its protein is CASSLAIWVKGEQFF. The chain recombines TRBV7-8 with TRBJ2-1; the D is unclear. V was trimmed by 0 bases and J by 9 bases, leaving 15 bases between them. CDR1 SGHVS and CDR2 FQNEAQ come from the germline V gene. CDR3 length: 15 amino acids.

The table lists this clonotype with a few counts. This sequence joins TRBV4-1 and TRBJ1-2, with a tentative D call TRBD1 (6 bases). Germline V gene sequence: CDR1 MGHRA, CDR2 YSYEKL. The CDR3 has 15 residues. V was clipped by 1 base and J by 6 bases, with 15 bases between them. The DNA of the CDR3 is TGCGCCAGCAGCCAAGTAGGGCGGGGGCCTGATGGCTACACCTTC. This sequence encodes CASSQVGRGPDGYTF.

The CDR3 loop is CASSLEFNSPLHF. The CDR3 DNA reads TGTGCCAGCAGTTTAGAATTCAATTCACCCCTCCACTTT. The chain carries TRBV12-3 or TRBV12-4 and TRBJ1-6; D gene uncertain. V was clipped by 1 base and J by 7 bases, with 5 bases between them. This CDR3 comprises 13 residues.

The gene calls are TRBV4-3 and TRBJ1-3; tentative D call: TRBD1 (5 bases). CDR1 LGHNA and CDR2 YSLEER come from the germline V gene. The CDR3 is made up of 14 amino acids. V gave up 0 bases and J gave up 9 bases, with 12 bases separating them. The CDR3 sequence is CASSQDRLGATIYF. The CDR3 coding sequence is TGCGCCAGCAGCCAAGATAGGCTCGGGGCCACCATATATTTT.

This clonotype was observed at least ten times. The gene calls are TRBV4-1 and TRBJ2-1; 8 nucleotides match TRBD2. V lost 0 bases and J lost 6; bases outside the gene matches: 7. In germline, CDR1 is MGHRA, CDR2 YSYEKL. The CDR3 totals 16 residues. The CDR3 loop is CASSQERRGVSNEQFF. CDR3 nucleotide sequence: TGCGCCAGCAGCCAAGAGAGGCGGGGGGTGAGCAATGAGCAGTTCTTC.

The table lists this clonotype with a few counts. The CDR3 region is CATSRDPLTDTQYF. CDR3 coding DNA: TGTGCCACCAGCAGAGACCCGCTCACAGATACGCAGTATTTT. The chain joins TRBV15 to TRBJ2-3, with D hard to call. The CDR3 length is 14 residues. V gave up 0 bases and J gave up 2 bases, with 6 bases separating them. The V gene's germline CDR1 is LNHNV and CDR2 YYDKDF (reference sequence).

Points on this clonotype: This sequence may be a read error, since a much larger clone differs from it by one base. The genes are TRBV24-1 and TRBJ2-5, with 10 bases fitting TRBD1. Losses at the gene ends were 12 bases for V and 5 bases for J; bases not matched to a gene: 8. The CDR3 is 13 amino acids. CDR1 and CDR2 (germline): KGHDR, SFDVKD. CDR3 amino acids: CASQTGGSETQYF. In DNA, the CDR3 is TGTGCCTCCCAGACAGGGGGCAGTGAGACCCAGTACTTC.